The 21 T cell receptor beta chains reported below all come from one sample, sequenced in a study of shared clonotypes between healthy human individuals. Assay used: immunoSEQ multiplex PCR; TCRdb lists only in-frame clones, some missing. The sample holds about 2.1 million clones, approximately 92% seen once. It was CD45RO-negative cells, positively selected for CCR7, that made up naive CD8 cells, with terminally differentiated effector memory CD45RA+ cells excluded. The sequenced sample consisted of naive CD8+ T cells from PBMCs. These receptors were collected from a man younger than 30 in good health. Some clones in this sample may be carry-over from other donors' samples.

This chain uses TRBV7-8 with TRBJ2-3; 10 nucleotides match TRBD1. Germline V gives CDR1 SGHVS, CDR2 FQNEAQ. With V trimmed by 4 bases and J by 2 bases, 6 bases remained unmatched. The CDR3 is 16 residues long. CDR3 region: CASSSRQGADTDTQYF. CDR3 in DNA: TGTGCCAGCAGCTCCCGACAGGGGGCGGACACAGATACGCAGTATTTT.

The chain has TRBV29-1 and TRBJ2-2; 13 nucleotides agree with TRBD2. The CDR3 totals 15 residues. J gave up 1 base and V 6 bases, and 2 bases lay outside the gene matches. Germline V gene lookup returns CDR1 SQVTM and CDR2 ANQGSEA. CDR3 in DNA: TGCAGCGTCCGACTAGCGGGAGGGAACACCGGGGAGCTGTTTTTT. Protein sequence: CSVRLAGGNTGELFF.

This CDR3 is CASSSPPGGPYNEQFF. CDR3 nucleotide sequence: TGTGCCAGCAGCTCCCCACCGGGGGGCCCCTACAATGAGCAGTTCTTC. The chain carries TRBV7-9 and TRBJ2-1, with a weak D call TRBD2 (7 bases). CDR3 length: 16 residues. Germline V gives CDR1 SEHNR, CDR2 FQNEAQ (reference sequence). The V and J ends lost 4 bases and 2 bases respectively, with 15 bases between them.

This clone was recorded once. CDR3 sequence (DNA): TGTGCCAGCAGCTTAGCAGGGAATAGCAATCAGCCCCAGCATTTT. Protein product: CASSLAGNSNQPQHF. The rearrangement links TRBV11-2 to TRBJ1-5, with TRBD1 as a possible D gene (5 bases). The ends were cut back, 1 base at V and 0 bases at J, with 7 bases in the middle. Germline V gene data show CDR1 as SGHAT and CDR2 as FQNNGV. The CDR3 loop spans 15 amino acids.

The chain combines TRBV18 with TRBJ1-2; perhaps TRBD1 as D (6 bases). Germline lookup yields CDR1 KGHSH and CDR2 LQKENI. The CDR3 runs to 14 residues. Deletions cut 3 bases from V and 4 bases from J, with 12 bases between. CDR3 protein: CASSPEGVFYGYTF. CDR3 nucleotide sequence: TGTGCCAGCTCACCCGAGGGGGTCTTCTATGGCTACACCTTC.

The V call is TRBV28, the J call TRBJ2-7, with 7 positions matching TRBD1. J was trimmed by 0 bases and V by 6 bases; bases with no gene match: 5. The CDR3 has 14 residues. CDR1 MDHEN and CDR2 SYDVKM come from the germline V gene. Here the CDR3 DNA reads TGTGCCAGCAGGCAACAGGGGAGCTCCTACGAGCAGTACTTC. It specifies CASRQQGSSYEQYF.

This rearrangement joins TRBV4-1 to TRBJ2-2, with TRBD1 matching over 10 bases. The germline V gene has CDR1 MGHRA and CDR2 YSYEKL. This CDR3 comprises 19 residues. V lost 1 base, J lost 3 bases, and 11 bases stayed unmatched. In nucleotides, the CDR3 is TGCGCCAGCAGCCAAGGGAGACAGGGGGCAATGATTTACACCGGGGAGCTGTTTTTT. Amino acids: CASSQGRQGAMIYTGELFF.

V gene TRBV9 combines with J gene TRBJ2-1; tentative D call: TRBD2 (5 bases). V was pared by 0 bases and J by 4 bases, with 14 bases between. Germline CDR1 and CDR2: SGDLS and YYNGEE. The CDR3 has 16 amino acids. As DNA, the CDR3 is TGTGCCAGCAGCGTAGCCCGAGCGGTGGGTTACAATGAGCAGTTCTTC. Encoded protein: CASSVARAVGYNEQFF.

CDR3 nucleotide sequence: TGTGCCAGCAGTTTGATCAAAAAACGGGGCCCCTCAGATACGCAGTATTTT. Amino acids: CASSLIKKRGPSDTQYF. The rearrangement links TRBV27 to TRBJ2-3; D assignment may be TRBD1 or TRBD2 (5 bases each). CDR1 is MNHEY and CDR2 is SMNVEV in the germline V gene (reference sequence). This CDR3 is built from 17 residues. V lost 3 bases to trimming and J lost 4 bases, with 20 bases between them.

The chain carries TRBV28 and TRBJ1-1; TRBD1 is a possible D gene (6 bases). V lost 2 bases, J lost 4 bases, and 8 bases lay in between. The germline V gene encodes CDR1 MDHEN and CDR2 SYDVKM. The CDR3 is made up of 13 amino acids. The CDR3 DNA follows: TGTGCCAGCAGTTTAGGACAGAGCACTGAAGCTTTCTTT. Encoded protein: CASSLGQSTEAFF.

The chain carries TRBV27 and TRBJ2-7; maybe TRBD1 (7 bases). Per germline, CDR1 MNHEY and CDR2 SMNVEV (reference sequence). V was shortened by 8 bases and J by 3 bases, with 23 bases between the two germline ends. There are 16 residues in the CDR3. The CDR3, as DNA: TGTGCCAGCGCTCCGATTTCTGGAGGGGGCATCTACGAGCAGTACTTC. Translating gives CASAPISGGGIYEQYF.

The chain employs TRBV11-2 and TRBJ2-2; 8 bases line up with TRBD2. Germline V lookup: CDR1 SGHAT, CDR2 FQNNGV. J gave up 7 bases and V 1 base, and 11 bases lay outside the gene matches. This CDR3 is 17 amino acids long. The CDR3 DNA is TGTGCCAGCAGCTTAGGCGGACTAGCTGGGGCCCGCGGGGAGCTGTTTTTT. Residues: CASSLGGLAGARGELFF.

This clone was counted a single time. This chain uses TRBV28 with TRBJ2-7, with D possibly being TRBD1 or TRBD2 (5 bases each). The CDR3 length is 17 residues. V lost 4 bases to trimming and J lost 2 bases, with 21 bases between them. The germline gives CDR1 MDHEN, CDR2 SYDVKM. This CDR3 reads CASSSYPGTGKTYEQYF. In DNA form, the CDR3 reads TGTGCCAGCAGTTCATATCCCGGGACGGGGAAGACCTACGAGCAGTACTTC.

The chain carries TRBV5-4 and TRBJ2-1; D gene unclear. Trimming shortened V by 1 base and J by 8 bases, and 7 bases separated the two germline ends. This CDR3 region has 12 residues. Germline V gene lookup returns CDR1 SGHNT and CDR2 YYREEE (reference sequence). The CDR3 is CASSLYADEQFF. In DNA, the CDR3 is TGTGCCAGCAGCTTGTACGCGGATGAGCAGTTCTTC.

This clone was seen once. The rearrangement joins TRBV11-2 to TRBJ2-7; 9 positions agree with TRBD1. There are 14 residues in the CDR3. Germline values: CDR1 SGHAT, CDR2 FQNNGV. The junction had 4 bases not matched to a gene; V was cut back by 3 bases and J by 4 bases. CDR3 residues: CASSFRDRDYEQYF. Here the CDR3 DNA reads TGTGCCAGCAGCTTCCGGGACAGGGATTACGAGCAGTACTTC.

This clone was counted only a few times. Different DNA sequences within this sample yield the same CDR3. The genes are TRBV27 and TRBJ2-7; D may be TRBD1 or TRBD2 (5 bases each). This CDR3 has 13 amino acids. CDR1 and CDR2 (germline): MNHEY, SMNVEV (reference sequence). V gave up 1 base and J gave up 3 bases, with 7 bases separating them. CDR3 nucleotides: TGTGCCAGCAGTTTATTGGGGGACTACGAGCAGTACTTC. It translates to CASSLLGDYEQYF.

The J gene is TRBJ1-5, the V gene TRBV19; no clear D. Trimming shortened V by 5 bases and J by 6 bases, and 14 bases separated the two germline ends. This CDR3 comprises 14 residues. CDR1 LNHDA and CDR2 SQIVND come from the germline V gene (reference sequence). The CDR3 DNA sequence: TGTGCCAGTAGTCGGGCTTTTATGGGTCAGCCCCAGCATTTT. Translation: CASSRAFMGQPQHF.

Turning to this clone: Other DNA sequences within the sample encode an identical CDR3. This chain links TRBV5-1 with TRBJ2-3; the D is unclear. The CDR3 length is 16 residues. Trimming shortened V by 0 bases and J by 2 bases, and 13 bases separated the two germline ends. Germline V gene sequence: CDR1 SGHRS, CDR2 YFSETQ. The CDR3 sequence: CASSLALWEDTDTQYF. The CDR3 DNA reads TGCGCCAGCAGCTTGGCCCTCTGGGAAGACACAGATACGCAGTATTTT.

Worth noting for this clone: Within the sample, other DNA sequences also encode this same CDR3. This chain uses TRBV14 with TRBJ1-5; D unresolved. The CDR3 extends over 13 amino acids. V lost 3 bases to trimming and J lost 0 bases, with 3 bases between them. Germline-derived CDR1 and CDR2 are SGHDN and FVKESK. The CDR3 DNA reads TGTGCCAGCAGCCAGGATAGCAATCAGCCCCAGCATTTT. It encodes CASSQDSNQPQHF. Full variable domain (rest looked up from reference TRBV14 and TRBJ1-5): EAGVTQFPSHSVIEKGQTVTLRCDPISGHDNLYWYRRVMGKEIKFLLHFVKESKQDESGMPNNRFLAERTGGTYSTLKVQPAELEDSGVYFCASSQDSNQPQHFGDGTRLSIL.

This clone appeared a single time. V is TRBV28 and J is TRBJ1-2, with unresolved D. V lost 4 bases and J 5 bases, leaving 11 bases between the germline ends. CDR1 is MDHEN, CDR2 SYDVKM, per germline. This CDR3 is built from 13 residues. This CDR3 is CASSYPESYGYTF. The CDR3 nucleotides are TGTGCCAGCAGTTATCCGGAGTCTTATGGCTACACCTTC.

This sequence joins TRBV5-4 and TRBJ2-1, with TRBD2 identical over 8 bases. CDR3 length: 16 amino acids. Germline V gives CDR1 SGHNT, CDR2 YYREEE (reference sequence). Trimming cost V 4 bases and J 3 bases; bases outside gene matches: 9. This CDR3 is CASSPTAGGVYNEQFF. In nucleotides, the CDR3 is TGTGCCAGCAGCCCGACCGCCGGGGGGGTCTACAATGAGCAGTTCTTC.